A selection of T cell receptor beta chains follows, all from one sample in a study of CD4 T cells in relation to SARS-CoV-2 and coronaviruses. Method: immunoSEQ multiplex PCR; TCRdb's copy keeps in-frame clones and lacks some. Of approximately 59,000 clones in the sample, about 89% were seen once. Sequencing was carried out using memory CD4+ T cells from PBMCs. The source of these receptors is a human donor in good health. The CDR3 runs from the conserved cysteine through the conserved F or W. D genes are given only for firm matches. A clone size is listed for some rows: how often the clone was seen (once, few, many), or a class if it is expanded.

>TRBJ1-1|TRBV7-3|NA|once
TGTGCCAGCAGTCCACAGGGCGGGACTGAAGCTTTCTTT
CASSPQGGTEAFF
>TRBJ2-3|TRBV24-1|TRBD1|once
TGTGCCACCAGTGATCCGGGACAGGGGACAGATACGCAGTATTTT
CATSDPGQGTDTQYF
>TRBJ1-4|TRBV4-3|NA|once
TGCGCCAGCAGCCAAGATCTTTTCGACGGGCGTAATGAAAAACTGTTTTTT
CASSQDLFDGRNEKLFF
>TRBJ1-1|TRBV19|NA|NA
TGTGCCAGTAGTATGAATAGGAACACTGAAGCTTTCTTT
CASSMNRNTEAFF
>TRBJ2-5|TRBV6-2/TRBV6-3|TRBD2|NA
TGTGCCAGCAGTCAGCCGACTAGCGGGGGGTCCCAAGAGACCCAGTACTTC
CASSQPTSGGSQETQYF
>TRBJ1-1|TRBV7-8|NA|NA
TGTGCCAGCAGCCTGACAGACCAAAGCACTGAAGCTTTCTTT
CASSLTDQSTEAFF
>TRBJ2-1|TRBV2|TRBD1|NA
TGTGCCAGCAGTTATTTAGGACAGGAGTACAATGAGCAGTTCTTC
CASSYLGQEYNEQFF
>TRBJ2-7|TRBV7-9|NA|NA
TGTGCCAGCAGCTTAGCGCGAGCCTACCGGTCTACCTACGAGCAGTACTTC
CASSLARAYRSTYEQYF
>TRBJ1-4|TRBV18|NA|NA
TGTGCCAGCTCACCCCCTTCAGGGGAAAAACTGTTTTTT
CASSPPSGEKLFF
>TRBJ1-1|TRBV5-4|TRBD1|NA
TGTGCCAGCAGCATTGGACAGGGGATGAACACTGAAGCTTTCTTT
CASSIGQGMNTEAFF
>TRBJ2-3|TRBV27|NA|NA
TGTGCCAGCAGTTTAAACAGCTACACAGATACGCAGTATTTT
CASSLNSYTDTQYF
>TRBJ1-5|TRBV6-5|NA|NA
TGTGCCAGCAGCAGAACTCGTGGAAATCAGCCCCAGCATTTT
CASSRTRGNQPQHF
>TRBJ1-2|TRBV28|TRBD1|NA
TGTGCCAGCAGTATCGCAACAGGGGTTGGCTACACCTTC
CASSIATGVGYTF
>TRBJ2-1|TRBV11-3|TRBD2|NA
TGTGCCAGCAGCTTAGCAAGACCGGGACTAGCAACGGGTGAGCAGTTCTTC
CASSLARPGLATGEQFF
>TRBJ1-2|TRBV10-3|TRBD1|NA
TGTGCCATCAGCCCACAGGGGGCGCAGGGGTTACATGGCTACACCTTC
CAISPQGAQGLHGYTF
>TRBJ2-5|TRBV3-1/TRBV3-2|NA|NA
TGTGCCAGCAGCCAAGATCCAGAGACCCAGTACTTC
CASSQDPETQYF